This TCR beta chain was captured by sequencing in a study of blood T cells in healthy people across ages. At the level of the study: Capturing about one barcoded beta molecule per two T cells was achieved by template switching.

Findings and limits, study-wide: It was the long-lived donors that had more naive CD4+ cells and higher diversity than aged donors.

A sample-barcoded 5' primer and a J-beta primer mix were used in a second PCR of about 7 to 12 cycles. Each CDR3 protein gets one entry after TCRdb re-called the 5' RACE reads with MiXCR. In the table there are hundreds of thousands of distinct CDR3 sequences, roughly 30% of which are singletons. Per sample, no less than 5 micrograms of total RNA were extracted. CDR1 is LNHDA and CDR2 is SQIVND in the germline V gene (reference sequence). V was pared by 8 bases and J by 1 base, with 12 bases between. The CDR3 is made up of 13 amino acids. This clonotype appeared many times. The antigen is unknown. The source is a woman older than 75 in good health. The specimen sequenced was blood. J is TRBJ2-7 and V is TRBV19, with a weak D call TRBD1 (6 bases). The CDR3: CASGTPPSYEQYF. Written as DNA, the CDR3 is TGTGCCAGTGGGACACCGCCTTCCTACGAGCAGTACTTC.